Following are 9 T cell receptor beta chains from one sample sequenced in a study of T-cell memory formation after mild COVID-19. TCRdb passed the 5' RACE reads through MiXCR, listing each CDR3 protein once. The sample yields 350,000 to 500,000 distinct CDR3 sequences, about 20% seen once. Sequences were obtained from PBMCs or a T cell subset sorted from them (not recorded which). Receptor source: a man in his late teens or twenties who had mild COVID-19 (a few samples of this study predate the infection). Cell type and time point are not known.

This clonotype was counted only a few times. The DNA of the CDR3 is TGCAGCGTGCGCGGGACAGGGACTGAAAAACTGTTTTTT. Protein product: CSVRGTGTEKLFF. The genes are TRBV29-1 and TRBJ1-4, with 9 nucleotides matching TRBD1. Germline CDR1 and CDR2: SQVTM and ANQGSEA. The CDR3 totals 13 residues. Losses at the gene ends were 6 bases for V and 7 bases for J; bases not matched to a gene: 6.

The V gene is TRBV6-2 or TRBV6-3, the J gene TRBJ2-7, with TRBD2 identical over 8 bases. Germline V lookup: CDR1 MNHEY, CDR2 SVGEGT. After removal of 0 bases from V and 3 bases from J, the junction contained 1 base not matched to a gene. CDR3 size: 14 residues. CDR3 bases: TGTGCCAGCAGTTACTCTAGCGGGATCTACGAGCAGTACGTC. Translation: CASSYSSGIYEQYV.

In its sample, this clonotype was seen many times. V and J are TRBV5-1 and TRBJ1-5; D remains unclear. CDR1 is SGHRS, CDR2 YFSETQ, per germline. CDR3 size: 14 residues. Trimming took 0 bases from V and 7 from J, leaving 11 bases between them. CDR3 residues: CASSLGPVSQPQHF. The CDR3 DNA follows: TGCGCCAGCAGCTTGGGTCCAGTGTCCCAGCCCCAGCATTTT.

The chain uses TRBV6-2 or TRBV6-3 and TRBJ2-7; 9 bases fit TRBD2. This CDR3 contains 15 residues. The trim removed 8 bases at V and 8 bases at J, leaving 16 bases unmatched. Germline loops: CDR1 MNHEY, CDR2 SVGEGT. The CDR3 DNA reads as TGTGCCAGCCGAGAAACGGGACTAGCCTGGGAGAAGCAGTACTTC. This encodes CASRETGLAWEKQYF.

The V gene is TRBV12-3 or TRBV12-4, the J gene TRBJ2-3; 8 positions match TRBD2. This CDR3 has 14 amino acids. V was clipped by 5 bases and J by 6 bases; unmatched bases: 7. Written as DNA, the CDR3 is TGTGCCAGCAGTCTACGGGGGGGGCGTGATACGCAGTATTTT. This codes for CASSLRGGRDTQYF.

This clonotype was seen a few times. The chain employs TRBV13 and TRBJ2-7, with TRBD2 matching 11 bases. From germline, CDR1 is PRHDT and CDR2 FYEKMQ (reference sequence). V gave up 5 bases and J gave up 2 bases; unmatched junction bases: 2. There are 14 residues in the CDR3. Here the CDR3 DNA reads TGTGCCAGCAGCCCTAGCGGGAGGACCTACGAGCAGTACTTC. Its protein product is CASSPSGRTYEQYF.

This clonotype was counted only a few times. This chain joins TRBV13 and TRBJ1-2, with unresolved D. CDR3 size: 14 residues. In germline, CDR1 is PRHDT, CDR2 FYEKMQ (reference sequence). Trimming removed 0 bases at V and 0 bases at J, with 5 bases between. The CDR3 DNA follows: TGTGCCAGCAGCTTAGGGGAAGCTAACTATGGCTACACCTTC. As protein: CASSLGEANYGYTF.

This chain uses TRBV29-1 with TRBJ2-3, with TRBD1 matching over 7 bases. Germline trimming cut 8 bases from V and 2 bases from J; bases unmatched to any gene: 7. CDR3 length: 13 amino acids. In germline, CDR1 is SQVTM, CDR2 ANQGSEA. The CDR3 here is CSLRGTFTDTQYF. DNA for the CDR3: TGCAGCCTCAGGGGGACCTTCACAGATACGCAGTATTTT.

The V call is TRBV7-2, the J call TRBJ1-2, with D tentatively TRBD1 (5 bases). The ends were cut back, 5 bases at V and 8 bases at J, with 18 bases in the middle. This CDR3 has 14 residues. Germline V gene lookup returns CDR1 SGHTA and CDR2 FQGNSA. The DNA for the CDR3 is TGTGCCAGCAGCCCGTGGCAGGGAGCAGCAGGCTACACCTTC. This sequence encodes CASSPWQGAAGYTF.